The rows below give T cell receptor beta chains drawn from one sample of a study of cytomegalovirus exposure and HLA in healthy donors. This table comes from immunoSEQ multiplex PCR, and its TCRdb copy is limited to in-frame clones, with some not included. The table has 130,000 or so clones, more than 80% seen once; the top ten hold about 7%. The material sequenced was PBMCs. These receptors were taken from a woman aged 30 to 39 in good health and CMV-seropositive. CDR3s leave out the opening cysteine and the closing phenylalanine or tryptophan.

j_call v_call cdr3_aa
TRBJ2-5 TRBV5-1 ASSSPATGQETQY
TRBJ1-6 TRBV6-5 ASSSRDRHNSPLH
TRBJ2-2 TRBV28 ASSPLREQGGTGELF
TRBJ1-5 TRBV6-5 ASSYGGMGQPQH
TRBJ2-3 TRBV7-9 ASSRPAQGDTQY
TRBJ2-1 TRBV18 ASSQGEISYNEQF
TRBJ2-7 TRBV29-1 SVTLSGLSYEQY
TRBJ1-4 TRBV2 ASNRDILNEKLF
TRBJ1-4 TRBV5-1 ASSLAGTAPEKLF
NA TRBV5-1 ASSLRDTTYEQY
TRBJ2-1 TRBV10-3 ATTGGNEQF
TRBJ1-5 TRBV2 ASSDFREGQPQH
TRBJ2-3 TRBV5-1 ASSLWGGGATDTQY
TRBJ2-4 TRBV28 ASRGQGTAIQY
TRBJ2-2 TRBV4-1 ASSQVAGRNTGELF
TRBJ1-5 TRBV10-3 AISESGPNQPQH
TRBJ2-7 TRBV6-6 ASTPGEEQY
TRBJ2-1 TRBV28 ASSPLIPIYNEQF
TRBJ2-5 TRBV2 ASNLEGGETQY
TRBJ1-4 TRBV5-1 ASSNGRGGEKLF
TRBJ1-1 TRBV28 ASSLLPGQGALNTEAF
TRBJ2-5 TRBV2 ALKGRQETQY
TRBJ2-3 TRBV7-3 ASSLGEGTQY
TRBJ2-3 TRBV5-1 ASSSGAPGGTDTQY
TRBJ1-2 TRBV28 ASSPGTGEGYT
TRBJ2-7 TRBV5-6 ASSLGLAGGYEQY
TRBJ1-5 TRBV25-1 ASSAATLNQPQH
TRBJ1-1 TRBV30 AWSDQVNTEAF
TRBJ2-7 TRBV5-1 ASSHGQRSYEQY
TRBJ2-2 TRBV5-1 ASAQLRDTNTGELF
TRBJ2-5 TRBV5-1 ASSFQGQETQY
TRBJ2-3 TRBV18 ASSSAVAGGRDTQY
TRBJ2-7 TRBV9 ASSVGLAGDLEQY
TRBJ1-1 TRBV28 ASISTGGTEAF
TRBJ1-2 TRBV9 ASRGTGVYGYT
TRBJ2-1 TRBV7-2 ASTLDRAAYNEQF
TRBJ1-5 TRBV5-8 ASSLAPFYPYSNQPQH
TRBJ2-7 TRBV7-9 ASSLVAGLAEEGD
TRBJ1-2 TRBV4-1 ASSQEAGLYGYT
TRBJ2-5 TRBV10-3 AISGGGGETQY
TRBJ1-5 TRBV10-3 AISESEVGPQH
TRBJ2-7 TRBV5-1 ASSRGGSGYEQY
TRBJ2-3 TRBV20-1 SARDSGAQY
TRBJ1-5 TRBV5-8 ASSRLGIDLYSNQPQH
TRBJ2-7 TRBV5-1 ASSADRREEQY
TRBJ2-5 TRBV7-2 ASSVTRQETQY
TRBJ2-1 TRBV27 ASSFLAYNEQF
TRBJ2-1 TRBV29-1 SAGGAGYNEQF
TRBJ1-1 TRBV7-3 ASSAQTGGSTEAF
TRBJ2-2 TRBV28 ASRPRQGAWELF
TRBJ1-3 TRBV19 ASSIEHSFSGNTIY
TRBJ2-3 TRBV27 ASSPRGVHTQY
TRBJ2-1 TRBV7-2 ASSPQTRSSYNEQF
TRBJ2-1 TRBV6-1 ASSGAAGAYNEQF
TRBJ1-1 TRBV19 ASRTRQTGEMAEAF
TRBJ2-1 TRBV5-8 ASSLAPYEQF